A single sample gave rise to the 30 T cell receptor beta chains below, sequenced in a study of T cells in Graves' hyperthyroidism and ophthalmopathy. Amplification of TCR beta CDR3 regions was performed using RNA transcripts as template. During a first-round RT-PCR of the TCR CDR3, the HTBI primer set was used. Via MiXCR, TCRdb re-called the multiplex PCR reads, giving one row per CDR3 protein. This sample carries under 300,000 distinct CDR3 sequences, about 13% of them seen once, and the ten largest clones take 6.5% to 10%. Source material: blood. The receptor source for this set is a middle-aged woman with Graves' hyperthyroidism.

This clonotype has a handful of counts. CDR3 in amino acids: CASSENFIATNEKLFF. CDR3 nucleotide sequence: TGTGCCAGCAGTGAAAACTTTATTGCAACTAATGAAAAACTGTTTTTT. V is TRBV6-1 and J is TRBJ1-4; D is uncertain. The V gene's germline CDR1 is MNHNS and CDR2 SASEGT. The V end lost 2 bases, the J end lost 0 bases, and 10 bases lay between the germline ends. This CDR3 has 16 amino acids.

In its sample, this clonotype was seen many times. V usage is TRBV28 and J usage is TRBJ1-2; 9 positions match TRBD1. This CDR3 comprises 15 residues. Germline CDR1 reads MDHEN; CDR2 reads SYDVKM. Trimming at V came to 7 bases and at J to 8 bases, leaving 14 bases not matched to a gene. CDR3 sequence reads: CASTPSTTGGRGYTF. The CDR3 DNA reads as TGTGCCAGCACTCCCTCAACAACAGGGGGCCGGGGCTACACCTTC.

This clonotype was detected ten times or more. This chain connects TRBV3-1 to TRBJ1-1, with D unresolved. The CDR3 contains 12 residues. V was cut by 3 bases and J by 3 bases, with 5 bases left in between. Germline lookup yields CDR1 LGHDT and CDR2 YNNKEL (reference sequence). CDR3 bases: TGTGCCAGCAGCCACGGGGACACTGAAGCTTTCTTT. Its protein product is CASSHGDTEAFF. The entire variable domain, with the rest obtained from reference TRBV3-1 and TRBJ1-1, is as follows: DTAVSQTPKYLVTQMGNDKSIKCEQNLGHDTMYWYKQDSKKFLKIMFSYNNKELIINETVPNRFSPKSPDKAHLNLHINSLELGDSAVYFCASSHGDTEAFFGQGTRLTVV.

This clonotype occurred many times. The J gene is TRBJ1-2, the V gene TRBV10-3; D unclear. CDR1 is ENHRY, CDR2 SYGVKD, per germline. Trimming took 1 base from V and 9 from J, leaving 12 bases between them. The CDR3 covers 13 residues. This CDR3 is CAISELGESSYTF. The CDR3 DNA reads as TGTGCCATCAGTGAGTTGGGCGAGTCCAGCTACACCTTC.

Ten or more counts support this clonotype. The chain uses TRBV7-9 and TRBJ2-1, with D perhaps TRBD2 (6 bases). This CDR3 comprises 15 residues. The germline V and J ends were trimmed by 5 bases and 7 bases, with 18 bases remaining between them. In germline, CDR1 is SEHNR, CDR2 FQNEAQ (reference sequence). The CDR3 coding sequence is TGTGCCAGCAGCATTAGCGGAACCCTGGCGAATGAGCAGTTCTTC. It is translated as CASSISGTLANEQFF.

As to this clonotype: This may arise from a read error, as a much more abundant clone is one base away. The chain recombines TRBV7-2 with TRBJ2-2, with 10 nucleotides matching TRBD2. Germline V gives CDR1 SGHTA, CDR2 FQGNSA. There are 17 residues in the CDR3. As DNA, the CDR3 is TGTGCCAGCAGCTTGGGTCTAGCGGGAGCTGGCACCGGGGAGCTGCTTTTT. Protein sequence: CASSLGLAGAGTGELLF.

Many counts were recorded for this clonotype. The J gene is TRBJ1-5, the V gene TRBV12-3 or TRBV12-4; 9 bases are a match to TRBD1. The CDR3 contains 14 residues. J was trimmed by 7 bases and V by 6 bases; bases with no gene match: 7. This CDR3 reads CASRPGQGGQPQHF. The CDR3 bases are TGTGCCAGCAGGCCGGGACAGGGAGGCCAGCCCCAGCATTTT.

In this sample, this clonotype turned up many times. The V gene is TRBV6-1, the J gene TRBJ2-7, with 8 bases lining up with TRBD2. Germline V gives CDR1 MNHNS, CDR2 SASEGT. V shed 6 bases and J 2 bases; nucleotides not matched to a gene: 9. The CDR3 covers 15 residues. The CDR3, as DNA: TGTGCCAGCAGGTTCCGACTAGCGAATGCCTACGAGCAGTACTTC. It translates to CASRFRLANAYEQYF.

Many counts were recorded for this clonotype. The chain carries TRBV28 and TRBJ2-1; 8 nucleotides match TRBD1. This CDR3 region has 14 residues. Per germline, CDR1 MDHEN and CDR2 SYDVKM. V dropped 7 bases and J dropped 6; count of bases not matched to a gene: 8. CDR3 region: CASTRTGFGNEQFF. In nucleotides, the CDR3 is TGTGCCAGCACCAGGACAGGGTTTGGCAATGAGCAGTTCTTC.

Turning to this clonotype: A much larger clone differs by one base, so this may be a read error. V is TRBV10-3 and J is TRBJ2-1, with 7 bases matching TRBD2. There are 13 residues in the CDR3. The germline V gene has CDR1 ENHRY and CDR2 SYGVKD. V trimming: 6 bases; J trimming: 8 bases; junction bases outside the gene matches: 7. The CDR3 DNA reads TGTGCCATCAGGTACGAGGGAGGGGATGAGCAGTTCTTC. Translated, it gives CAIRYEGGDEQFF.

This clonotype was seen more than once but under ten times. The chain is built from TRBV28 and TRBJ1-6; D not certain. The germline V gene encodes CDR1 MDHEN and CDR2 SYDVKM. Trimming removed 7 bases from V and 3 bases from J, with 13 bases in between. The length of the CDR3 is 15 residues. This chain's CDR3 is CASKGTGLYNSPLHF. CDR3 sequence (DNA): TGTGCCAGCAAAGGCACCGGGCTCTATAATTCACCCCTCCACTTT.

As concerns this clonotype: Its ends do not fully match the called genes, so a read error is possible. The V call is TRBV7-9, the J call TRBJ2-3, with D uncertain. The germline V gene has CDR1 SEHNR and CDR2 FQNEAQ (reference sequence). The CDR3 contains 12 residues. The CDR3 is CASSLAVGNWDF. The DNA for the CDR3 is TGTGCCAGCAGCTTAGCGGTAGGGAATTGGGATTTT. Supplemented by reference TRBV7-9 and TRBJ2-3, the full variable domain reads DTGVSQNPRHKITKRGQNVTFRCDPISEHNRLYWYRQTLGQGPEFLTYFQNEAQLEKSRLLSDRFSAERPKGSFSTLEIQRTEQGDSAMYLCASSLAVGNWDFGPGTRLTVL.

This chain uses TRBV5-1 with TRBJ2-2; 7 bases map to TRBD1. Germline CDR1 SGHRS, CDR2 YFSETQ. J gave up 6 bases and V 4 bases, and 3 bases lay outside the gene matches. The CDR3 length is 13 residues. This chain's CDR3 is CASSATGAGELFF. DNA for the CDR3: TGCGCCAGCAGCGCCACAGGGGCCGGGGAGCTGTTTTTT.

This clonotype occurred many times. The rearrangement links TRBV6-1 to TRBJ1-2; the D is unclear. The germline V and J ends were trimmed by 3 bases and 6 bases, with 2 bases remaining between them. Germline CDR1 and CDR2: MNHNS and SASEGT. The CDR3 spans 10 residues. The CDR3 region has the DNA TGTGCCAGCAGTGAGGATGGCTACACCTTC. This codes for CASSEDGYTF.

In this sample, this clonotype turned up many times. This chain links TRBV7-9 with TRBJ2-2, with 9 bases identical to TRBD1. The CDR3 is made up of 14 amino acids. CDR1 is SEHNR, CDR2 FQNEAQ, per germline (reference sequence). The junction had 6 bases not matched to a gene; V was cut back by 7 bases and J by 6 bases. The CDR3 protein is CASTPGQGSGELFF. The DNA for the CDR3 is TGTGCCAGCACCCCGGGACAGGGCTCCGGGGAGCTGTTTTTT.

J is TRBJ2-2 and V is TRBV5-4; TRBD2 matches at 8 bases. Germline V gene data show CDR1 as SGHNT and CDR2 as YYREEE (reference sequence). Unmatched junction bases numbered 5, after V lost 2 bases and J lost 2 bases. CDR3 length: 16 amino acids. This chain's CDR3 is CASSFGLALNTGELFF. CDR3 in DNA: TGTGCCAGCAGCTTTGGACTAGCCCTAAACACCGGGGAGCTGTTTTTT.

This clonotype appeared many times. The rearrangement joins TRBV6-1 to TRBJ2-3; weak D call: TRBD1 (5 bases). Germline V gives CDR1 MNHNS, CDR2 SASEGT. The CDR3 runs to 16 residues. The ends were cut back, 5 bases at V and 0 bases at J, with 15 bases in the middle. The CDR3 region has the DNA TGTGCCAGCAGTATGTGGCGGACACCTAGCACAGATACGCAGTATTTT. This sequence encodes CASSMWRTPSTDTQYF.

This clonotype came up many times. This chain uses TRBV15 with TRBJ1-5; no definite D call. Trimming left V 2 bases short and J 6 bases short, with 5 bases between. This CDR3 is 12 amino acids long. Germline V lookup: CDR1 LNHNV, CDR2 YYDKDF (reference sequence). The CDR3 bases are TGTGCCACCAGCAGACAGGCTCAGCCCCAGCATTTT. Encoded protein: CATSRQAQPQHF.

This clonotype was detected ten times or more. The chain carries TRBV20-1 and TRBJ2-7; possible D gene TRBD1, 5 bases. The CDR3 consists of 18 residues. The V gene's germline CDR1 is DFQATT and CDR2 SNEGSKA (reference sequence). With 0 bases removed from V and 0 bases from J, the gap between germline ends came to 21 bases. The CDR3 sequence is CSARDRAAQGPLSYEQYF. The DNA for the CDR3 is TGCAGTGCTAGAGATAGGGCAGCCCAGGGTCCTCTCTCCTACGAGCAGTACTTC.

Many counts were recorded for this clonotype. The chain carries TRBV18 and TRBJ2-3, with D hard to call. V was trimmed by 0 bases and J by 2 bases, leaving 9 bases between them. The germline V gene has CDR1 KGHSH and CDR2 LQKENI. The CDR3 runs 15 residues. As DNA, the CDR3 is TGTGCCAGCTCACCACCTTCGTTGACCACAGATACGCAGTATTTT. This encodes CASSPPSLTTDTQYF.

This chain connects TRBV30 to TRBJ1-1; 7 nucleotides line up with TRBD1. The germline CDR1 and CDR2 sequences are GTSNPN and SVGIG (reference sequence). This CDR3 spans 17 amino acids. Trimming at V came to 4 bases and at J to 1 base, leaving 15 bases not matched to a gene. CDR3 amino acids: CAWNWGDSWSRNTEAFF. The CDR3 DNA sequence: TGTGCCTGGAACTGGGGGGACAGCTGGTCGCGGAACACTGAAGCTTTCTTT.

At least ten counts were recorded for this clonotype. The chain combines TRBV12-3 or TRBV12-4 with TRBJ2-3, with D perhaps TRBD2 (6 bases). The CDR3 consists of 15 residues. V was shortened by 5 bases and J by 1 base, with 13 bases between the two germline ends. DNA of the CDR3: TGTGCCAGCAGTCTAGGACTATATCGCACAGATACGCAGTATTTT. Protein sequence: CASSLGLYRTDTQYF.

In its sample, this clonotype was seen many times. The genes are TRBV7-2 and TRBJ2-5; 9 bases fit TRBD1. The V gene's germline CDR1 is SGHTA and CDR2 FQGNSA. The V segment lost 7 bases and the J segment 5 bases; nucleotides outside the gene matches: 11. The CDR3 contains 15 residues. CDR3 region: CASIQRTGAGETQYF. In nucleotides, the CDR3 is TGTGCCAGCATCCAACGGACAGGGGCGGGGGAGACCCAGTACTTC. The entire variable domain, with the rest obtained from reference TRBV7-2 and TRBJ2-5, is as follows: GAGVSQSPSNKVTEKGKDVELRCDPISGHTALYWYRQSLGQGLEFLIYFQGNSAPDKSGLPSDRFSAERTGGSVSTLTIQRTQQEDSAVYLCASIQRTGAGETQYFGPGTRLLVL.

This clonotype was detected many times. CDR3 coding DNA: TGTGCCAGCAGTGGCCCGGGCAGGAAAAGCTCCTACAATGAGCAGTTCTTC. It encodes CASSGPGRKSSYNEQFF. The chain combines TRBV6-1 with TRBJ2-1, with unresolved D. Germline V lookup: CDR1 MNHNS, CDR2 SASEGT. CDR3 length equals 17 residues. The germline V and J ends were trimmed by 4 bases and 0 bases, with 16 bases remaining between them.

This clonotype was detected only once. This rearrangement joins TRBV20-1 to TRBJ2-7, with a tentative D call TRBD1 (6 bases). There are 14 residues in the CDR3. Trimming took 6 bases from V and 0 from J, leaving 15 bases between them. Germline V gives CDR1 DFQATT, CDR2 SNEGSKA (reference sequence). The CDR3 loop reads CSATPGTSSYEQYF. The CDR3 coding sequence is TGCAGTGCCACACCCGGGACAAGCTCCTACGAGCAGTACTTC.

The chain recombines TRBV5-6 with TRBJ2-2; 9 bases match TRBD2. Germline V gene lookup returns CDR1 SGHDT and CDR2 YYEEEE. The CDR3 covers 17 residues. V was clipped by 5 bases and J by 4 bases; unmatched bases: 12. CDR3 residues: CASSLAGPVSSTGELFF. The CDR3 nucleotides are TGTGCCAGCAGTCTAGCGGGGCCTGTAAGTAGCACCGGGGAGCTGTTTTTT.

The table lists this clonotype with many counts. The chain is built from TRBV6-5 and TRBJ1-1; unclear D gene. V gave up 2 bases and J gave up 3 bases, with 16 bases separating them. Germline V gene sequence: CDR1 MNHEY, CDR2 SVGAGI. CDR3 length: 16 residues. CDR3 in amino acids: CASSYRRASVDTEAFF. The CDR3 DNA is TGTGCCAGCAGTTACCGCCGGGCCAGCGTGGACACTGAAGCTTTCTTT.

In its sample, this clonotype was seen a few times. The rearrangement uses TRBV9 and TRBJ2-2; D not certain. CDR3 size: 16 residues. Per germline, CDR1 SGDLS and CDR2 YYNGEE. Trimming took 7 bases from V and 2 from J, leaving 18 bases between them. The CDR3 protein is CASGPSLSPNTGELFF. Here the CDR3 DNA reads TGTGCCAGCGGCCCTTCTCTTAGCCCAAACACCGGGGAGCTGTTTTTT. Combining the CDR3 with reference TRBV9 and TRBJ2-2 gives the whole variable domain DSGVTQTPKHLITATGQRVTLRCSPRSGDLSVYWYQQSLDQGLQFLIQYYNGEERAKGNILERFSAQQFPDLHSELNLSSLELGDSALYFCASGPSLSPNTGELFFGEGSRLTVL.

This clonotype was recorded at least ten times. The chain joins TRBV5-1 to TRBJ2-2; TRBD2 matches 8 bases. V was clipped by 1 base and J by 0 bases; unmatched bases: 2. Per germline, CDR1 SGHRS and CDR2 YFSETQ. This CDR3 region has 16 residues. The CDR3, as DNA: TGCGCCAGCAGCTTGACTAGCGGTGCGAACACCGGGGAGCTGTTTTTT. As protein: CASSLTSGANTGELFF. The full variable domain, with the rest looked up from reference TRBV5-1 and TRBJ2-2, is KAGVTQTPRYLIKTRGQQVTLSCSPISGHRSVSWYQQTPGQGLQFLFEYFSETQRNKGNFPGRFSGRQFSNSRSEMNVSTLELGDSALYLCASSLTSGANTGELFFGEGSRLTVL.

This clonotype showed up many times. The rearrangement joins TRBV11-3 to TRBJ2-2; 11 positions agree with TRBD2. The CDR3 spans 17 residues. In germline, CDR1 is SGHNT, CDR2 YENEEA. V was pared by 2 bases and J by 9 bases, with 11 bases of the junction left unmatched. The CDR3 protein is CASSLRAASGRTWELFF. CDR3 sequence (DNA): TGTGCCAGCAGCTTAAGGGCGGCTAGCGGGAGGACCTGGGAGCTGTTTTTT.